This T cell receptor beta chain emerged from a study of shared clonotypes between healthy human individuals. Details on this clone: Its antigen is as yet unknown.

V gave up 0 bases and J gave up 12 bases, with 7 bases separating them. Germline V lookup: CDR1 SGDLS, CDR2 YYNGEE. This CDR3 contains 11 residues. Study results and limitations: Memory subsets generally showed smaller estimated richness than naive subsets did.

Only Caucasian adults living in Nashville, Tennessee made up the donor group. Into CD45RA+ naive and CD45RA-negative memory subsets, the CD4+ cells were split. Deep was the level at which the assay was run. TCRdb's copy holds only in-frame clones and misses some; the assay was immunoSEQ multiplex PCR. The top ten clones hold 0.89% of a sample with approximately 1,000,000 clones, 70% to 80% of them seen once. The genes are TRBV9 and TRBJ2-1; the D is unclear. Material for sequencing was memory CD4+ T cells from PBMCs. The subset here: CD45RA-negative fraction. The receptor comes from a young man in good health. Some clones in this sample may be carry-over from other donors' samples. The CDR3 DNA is TGTGCCAGCAGCGTAGGCGGTCCGCAGTTCTTC. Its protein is CASSVGGPQFF.